These 18 T cell receptor beta chains originate from one sample sequenced in a study of blood T cell repertoires in COVID-19. The data were produced by immunoSEQ multiplex PCR, yet TCRdb's version contains in-frame clones alone and is incomplete. The table includes some 73,000 clones, roughly 80% detected once. Source material: peripheral blood. The receptor set was obtained from a man in his 60s with acute or convalescent COVID-19.

J is TRBJ1-1 and V is TRBV6-6, with D perhaps matching TRBD1 (5 bases). V was trimmed by 7 bases and J by 3 bases, leaving 15 bases between them. There are 14 residues in the CDR3. CDR1 and CDR2 from the germline V gene are MNHNY and SVGAGI (reference sequence). The CDR3 sequence: CASTGRGRDTEAFF. CDR3 nucleotides: TGTGCCAGCACTGGGAGGGGTAGGGACACTGAAGCTTTCTTT.

This clone was counted only a few times. V is TRBV7-2 and J is TRBJ1-1; possible D gene TRBD1, 5 bases. Trimming removed 3 bases from V and 3 bases from J, with 17 bases in between. The germline gives CDR1 SGHTA, CDR2 FQGNSA. The CDR3 totals 16 residues. The DNA of the CDR3 is TGTGCCAGCAGCTTTGGGCTCAGGGTAAGCGACACTGAAGCTTTCTTT. Its translation: CASSFGLRVSDTEAFF.

There are a few counts of this clone. The V gene is TRBV6-5, the J gene TRBJ1-1; D is undetermined. The CDR3 runs to 13 residues. The V end was cut by 4 bases, the J end by 3 bases, with 9 bases between. In germline, CDR1 is MNHEY, CDR2 SVGAGI. DNA for the CDR3: TGTGCCAGCAGTTCCAATAGAGACACTGAAGCTTTCTTT. As protein: CASSSNRDTEAFF.

This clone turned up a few times. The chain has TRBV5-6 and TRBJ1-4, with 7 bases identical to TRBD1. Germline V gene lookup returns CDR1 SGHDT and CDR2 YYEEEE. CDR3 length: 14 amino acids. V lost 5 bases to trimming and J lost 7 bases; unmatched junction nucleotides: 8. CDR3 sequence reads: CASRLTGEIEKLFF. CDR3 DNA sequence: TGTGCCAGCAGACTCACAGGGGAGATTGAAAAACTGTTTTTT.

The chain is built from TRBV10-3 and TRBJ1-4; 9 bases are shared with TRBD1. The CDR3 contains 14 residues. The J segment lost 8 bases and the V segment lost 10 bases, leaving 11 bases of the junction unmatched. CDR1 and CDR2 (germline): ENHRY, SYGVKD. The CDR3 reads CATRRDREEEKLFF. Here the CDR3 DNA reads TGTGCCACCCGCAGGGACAGGGAAGAAGAAAAACTGTTTTTT.

This clone came up a few times. The chain has TRBV3-1 (or the pseudogene TRBV3-2) and TRBJ1-1; 7 bases agree with TRBD1. Germline values: CDR1 LGHDT, CDR2 YNNKEL (reference sequence). Trimming cost V 2 bases and J 1 base; bases outside gene matches: 1. CDR3 size: 14 residues. The CDR3 sequence: CASSQWTGNTEAFF. CDR3 in DNA: TGTGCCAGCAGCCAATGGACAGGGAACACTGAAGCTTTCTTT.

The chain employs TRBV6-5 and TRBJ2-7; D possibly corresponds to TRBD1 (6 bases). CDR1 is MNHEY, CDR2 SVGAGI, per germline. The CDR3 has 14 residues. Trimming removed 7 bases at V and 0 bases at J, with 13 bases between. DNA for the CDR3: TGTGCCAGCAAGATCCGGGACAACTCCTACGAGCAGTACTTC. Amino acid sequence: CASKIRDNSYEQYF.

Only a few counts were recorded for this clone. The chain carries TRBV5-4 and TRBJ2-7; D possibly corresponds to TRBD2 (6 bases). The germline gives CDR1 SGHNT, CDR2 YYREEE (reference sequence). The CDR3 length is 14 residues. Trimming removed 4 bases from V and 4 bases from J, with 15 bases in between. The CDR3 region has the DNA TGTGCCAGCAGCACCGCGACTAGTTCTTACGAGCAGTACTTC. Its protein is CASSTATSSYEQYF.

This clone was found once. V usage is TRBV30 and J usage is TRBJ2-1; TRBD2 agrees at 7 bases. V lost 0 bases and J lost 4; bases outside the gene matches: 15. CDR1 is GTSNPN and CDR2 is SVGIG in the germline V gene (reference sequence). The CDR3 has 18 residues. CDR3 nucleotides: TGTGCCTGGAGTGTAGAGGGAGGGGCGGGAGAGAGGTACAATGAGCAGTTCTTC. Its protein product is CAWSVEGGAGERYNEQFF.

This clone came up a few times. V usage is TRBV28 and J usage is TRBJ2-3, with 10 bases aligning to TRBD2. J was trimmed by 2 bases and V by 5 bases; bases with no gene match: 19. The V gene's germline CDR1 is MDHEN and CDR2 SYDVKM. This CDR3 comprises 20 residues. CDR3 sequence reads: CASSHLPGLAEELTTDTQYF. The CDR3 DNA sequence: TGTGCCAGCAGTCATCTCCCCGGACTAGCGGAAGAACTAACCACAGATACGCAGTATTTT.

The chain combines TRBV6-1 with TRBJ2-1; TRBD1 matches 8 bases. The germline gives CDR1 MNHNS, CDR2 SASEGT. The trim removed 3 bases at V and 2 bases at J, leaving 6 bases unmatched. The length of the CDR3 is 16 residues. CDR3 protein: CASSETGTGTYNEQFF. CDR3 nucleotides: TGTGCCAGCAGTGAGACCGGGACAGGAACCTACAATGAGCAGTTCTTC.

This chain connects TRBV12-5 to TRBJ2-1; possible D gene TRBD2, 5 bases. The CDR3 covers 13 residues. CDR1 is LGHNT, CDR2 FRNRAP, per germline. Trimming removed 3 bases from V and 9 bases from J, with 12 bases in between. The CDR3 spells CASGLTRVVEQFF. CDR3 DNA: TGTGCTAGTGGTTTAACTAGAGTGGTTGAGCAGTTCTTC.

The V call is TRBV27, the J call TRBJ2-3; 10 positions match TRBD2. CDR1 is MNHEY and CDR2 is SMNVEV in the germline V gene (reference sequence). Losses at the gene ends were 0 bases for V and 3 bases for J; bases not matched to a gene: 3. The CDR3 runs 16 residues. CDR3 sequence: CASSLSPSGSTDTQYF. DNA for the CDR3: TGTGCCAGCAGTTTATCGCCTAGCGGGAGTACAGATACGCAGTATTTT.

V usage is TRBV15 and J usage is TRBJ2-2, with D unclear. This CDR3 spans 13 amino acids. Trimming pared 0 bases from V and 8 bases from J, leaving 7 bases between. Per the germline V gene, CDR1 is LNHNV and CDR2 is YYDKDF (reference sequence). The CDR3 nucleotides are TGTGCCACCAGCAGAGATCTAGAAGGGGAGCTGTTTTTT. Amino acids: CATSRDLEGELFF.

This chain connects TRBV24-1 to TRBJ2-7; 10 nucleotides agree with TRBD1. CDR1 and CDR2 from the germline V gene are KGHDR and SFDVKD. V lost 7 bases and J lost 5; bases outside the gene matches: 10. The length of the CDR3 is 15 residues. The CDR3: CATSPGQGNSDEQYF. The CDR3 DNA is TGTGCCACCAGCCCGGGACAGGGGAATTCAGACGAGCAGTACTTC.

This clone has a handful of counts. V is TRBV5-6 and J is TRBJ1-4; a weak D match, TRBD1 (5 bases). V lost 0 bases and J lost 7, with 7 bases in between. The length of the CDR3 is 13 residues. Germline lookup yields CDR1 SGHDT and CDR2 YYEEEE. In DNA form, the CDR3 reads TGTGCCAGCAGCTTGGCGGGGGTTGAAAAACTGTTTTTT. Its translation is CASSLAGVEKLFF.

V is TRBV4-1 and J is TRBJ2-1; TRBD2 agrees at 7 bases. Looked up from germline, CDR1 is MGHRA and CDR2 is YSYEKL. The CDR3 runs to 16 residues. The ends lost 0 bases at V and 3 bases at J; junction bases unmatched: 5. The CDR3: CASSQDPRGVYNEQFF. In nucleotides, the CDR3 is TGCGCCAGCAGCCAAGATCCCCGGGGGGTCTACAATGAGCAGTTCTTC.

This chain uses TRBV7-3 with TRBJ2-5; 8 bases are shared with TRBD2. Germline V gene data show CDR1 as SGHTA and CDR2 as FQGTGA. The CDR3 runs 16 residues. After removal of 4 bases from V and 4 bases from J, the junction contained 11 bases not matched to a gene. CDR3 sequence: CASSSFPGGPAETQYF. The CDR3 nucleotides are TGTGCCAGCAGCTCTTTTCCGGGAGGGCCCGCAGAGACCCAGTACTTC.